This T cell receptor beta chain was sequenced during a study of T cells in Graves' hyperthyroidism and ophthalmopathy. Study results and limitations: Model output signaled ophthalmopathy a median roughly six months ahead of onset. Blood also showed most of the thyroid clonotypes that were expanded above 0.001.

Amplified TCR beta CDR3 regions came from RNA transcripts. HTBI primers were employed in a first-round RT-PCR of the TCR CDR3. TCRdb itself ran the multiplex PCR reads through MiXCR, one entry per CDR3 protein. The table records some 340,000 distinct CDR3 sequences, roughly 15% of them present only once. With duration under 3 months, ophthalmopathy was active: Clinical Activity Score at least 3, NOSPECS at least 4. The CDR3 length is 14 residues. Germline CDR1 MDHEN, CDR2 SYDVKM. The V end lost 5 bases, the J end lost 0 bases, and 10 bases lay between the germline ends. This clonotype was recorded at least ten times. Its antigen remains unknown.

The clonotype comes from a woman aged 40 to 55 with Graves' ophthalmopathy. The V and J genes are TRBV28 and TRBJ1-1; D is unresolved. Sequencing was carried out using blood. This CDR3 is CASSNRPVNTEAFF. The CDR3 nucleotides read TGTGCCAGCAGTAACCGGCCAGTGAACACTGAAGCTTTCTTT. The whole variable domain, remainder taken from reference TRBV28 and TRBJ1-1, is DVKVTQSSRYLVKRTGEKVFLECVQDMDHENMFWYRQDPGLGLRLIYFSYDVKMKEKGDIPEGYSVSREKKERFSLILESASTNQTSMYLCASSNRPVNTEAFFGQGTRLTVV.